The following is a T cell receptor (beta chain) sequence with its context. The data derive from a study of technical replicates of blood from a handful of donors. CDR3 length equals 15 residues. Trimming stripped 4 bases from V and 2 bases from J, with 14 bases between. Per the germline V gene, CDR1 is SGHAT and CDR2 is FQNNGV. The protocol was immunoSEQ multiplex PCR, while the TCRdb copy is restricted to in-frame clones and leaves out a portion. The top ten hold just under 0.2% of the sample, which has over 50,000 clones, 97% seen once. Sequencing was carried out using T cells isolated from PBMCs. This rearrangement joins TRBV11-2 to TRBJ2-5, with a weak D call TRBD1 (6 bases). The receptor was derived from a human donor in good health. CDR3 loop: CASSSITGYQETQYF. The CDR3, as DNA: TGTGCCAGCAGCTCTATAACAGGGTATCAAGAGACCCAGTACTTC. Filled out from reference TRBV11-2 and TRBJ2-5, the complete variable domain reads EAGVAQSPRYKIIEKRQSVAFWCNPISGHATLYWYQQILGQGPKLLIQFQNNGVVDDSQLPKDRFSAERLKGVDSTLKIQPAKLEDSAVYLCASSSITGYQETQYFGPGTRLLVL.